This T cell receptor (beta chain) was identified in a study of blood T cells in healthy people across ages. Findings and limits, study-wide: It was the long-lived donors that had more naive CD4+ cells and higher diversity than aged donors.

The CDR3 covers 14 residues. The germline CDR1 and CDR2 sequences are MDHEN and SYDVKM. Trimming took off 5 bases at V and 4 bases at J, with 14 bases between the two ends. To note about this clonotype: Its antigen remains unknown.

A second roughly 7 to 12 cycle PCR used barcoded and J-beta primers. TCRdb re-called the 5' RACE reads with MiXCR, one entry per CDR3 protein. Among some 1,500,000 distinct CDR3 sequences listed, 42% were seen once. The TCR originated in a woman younger than 30 in good health. The sample was blood. The chain uses TRBV28 and TRBJ1-2, with D perhaps TRBD1 (5 bases). The CDR3 DNA follows: TGTGCCAGCAGTCGGGGCTTTAACTCCTATGGCTACACCTTC. It codes for CASSRGFNSYGYTF.